A single sample gave rise to the 30 T cell receptor beta chains below, sequenced in a study of response to subunit inactivated influenza vaccine (dated by TCRdb to the late 2010s). Library preparation employed RT-PCR. The listed sequencing device is Illumina HiSeq 2500. The raw public reads went through TCRdb reprocessing: fastp at Q25, MiXCR clone calling, in-frame beta chains kept. All rows with the same CDR3 protein become a single entry with the most common DNA and genes. For this sample the table gives 400,000 to 650,000 distinct CDR3 sequences, of which 6.5% to 8% were detected only once. The top ten constitute around 14% of the sample. Here the sequenced sample was PBMCs from blood, taken roughly 24 months after vaccination. The origin of the receptors is a man aged 45-69 years who received an inactivated influenza vaccine. Donor details come from another sample of the same person, matched by shared clones.

This clonotype has ten or more counts. V usage is TRBV11-1 and J usage is TRBJ1-1, with a tentative D call TRBD1 (6 bases). V was trimmed by 6 bases and J by 7 bases, leaving 15 bases between them. The CDR3 covers 13 residues. Germline V gives CDR1 SGHAT, CDR2 FQDESV (reference sequence). The CDR3 nucleotides read TGTGCCAGCAGTCCAGGGGAGTCTGGTGAAGCTTTCTTT. Translating it yields CASSPGESGEAFF.

This clonotype was seen repeatedly, ten times or more. The chain links TRBV4-1 to TRBJ2-2, with no clear D. CDR3 size: 13 residues. Germline V lookup: CDR1 MGHRA, CDR2 YSYEKL. Trimming removed 4 bases at V and 1 base at J, with 4 bases between. The CDR3 coding sequence is TGCGCCAGCAGCCCAGAGAACACCGGGGAGCTGTTTTTT. This gives the protein CASSPENTGELFF.

This clonotype was detected ten times or more. This chain uses TRBV4-3 with TRBJ1-1, with 9 bases that match TRBD1. CDR1 is LGHNA and CDR2 is YSLEER in the germline V gene. The CDR3 is 13 amino acids. After removal of 3 bases from V and 4 bases from J, the junction contained 0 bases not matched to a gene. In DNA, the CDR3 is TGCGCCAGCAGCCAGGGACAGGGCACTGAAGCTTTCTTT. Its protein product is CASSQGQGTEAFF.

This rearrangement joins TRBV3-1 to TRBJ2-7; unclear D gene. CDR1 and CDR2 from the germline V gene are LGHDT and YNNKEL (reference sequence). V was clipped by 1 base and J by 4 bases, with 8 bases between them. The CDR3 is 13 amino acids. The CDR3 spells CASSQGGHYEQYF. The CDR3 coding sequence is TGTGCCAGCAGCCAAGGGGGTCATTACGAGCAGTACTTC.

There are many counts of this clonotype. The V and J genes are TRBV7-8 and TRBJ2-1; D is undetermined. Germline V gene lookup returns CDR1 SGHVS and CDR2 FQNEAQ. This CDR3 has 16 amino acids. V lost 1 base, J lost 4 bases, and 14 bases lay in between. CDR3 DNA sequence: TGTGCCAGCAGCTTAGGGAGCCCCGGTAAATACAATGAGCAGTTCTTC. This codes for CASSLGSPGKYNEQFF.

V gene TRBV12-3 or TRBV12-4 combines with J gene TRBJ2-7, with a possible D match to TRBD1 (5 bases). The CDR3 extends over 15 amino acids. Trimming took off 0 bases at V and 7 bases at J, with 16 bases between the two ends. The CDR3 is CASSLARTRIGEQYF. The CDR3 coding sequence is TGTGCCAGCAGTTTAGCTCGGACAAGGATTGGTGAGCAGTACTTC.

This rearrangement joins TRBV6-5 to TRBJ1-5; D gene unclear. The CDR3 contains 15 residues. The germline V gene has CDR1 MNHEY and CDR2 SVGAGI. The V and J ends lost 0 bases and 0 bases respectively, with 6 bases between them. CDR3 protein: CASSYSVDSNQPQHF. The CDR3 region has the DNA TGTGCCAGCAGTTACTCCGTTGATAGCAATCAGCCCCAGCATTTT.

This chain joins TRBV5-6 and TRBJ2-4, with D maybe TRBD1 (7 bases). This CDR3 spans 16 amino acids. Germline V gene lookup returns CDR1 SGHDT and CDR2 YYEEEE. V was cut by 0 bases and J by 1 base, with 11 bases left in between. The CDR3 sequence is CASSLGQGGAKNIQYF. The CDR3 bases are TGTGCCAGCAGCTTGGGACAGGGAGGCGCCAAAAACATTCAGTACTTC.

In this sample, this clonotype turned up a few times. The rearrangement links TRBV28 to TRBJ1-4; no definite D call. Germline CDR1 and CDR2: MDHEN and SYDVKM. The CDR3 contains 13 residues. Trimming left V 7 bases short and J 5 bases short, with 11 bases between. CDR3 region: CASTPRGNEKLFF. The CDR3 nucleotides are TGTGCCAGCACTCCTCGAGGAAATGAAAAACTGTTTTTT. Looking up the rest from reference TRBV28 and TRBJ1-4 gives the full variable domain: DVKVTQSSRYLVKRTGEKVFLECVQDMDHENMFWYRQDPGLGLRLIYFSYDVKMKEKGDIPEGYSVSREKKERFSLILESASTNQTSMYLCASTPRGNEKLFFGSGTQLSVL.

This clonotype occurred a few times. The V call is TRBV4-1, the J call TRBJ2-2; a possible D gene is TRBD2 (6 bases). This CDR3 has 16 residues. Trimming cost V 8 bases and J 2 bases, with 18 bases left between them. Germline lookup yields CDR1 MGHRA and CDR2 YSYEKL. The CDR3 region has the DNA TGCGCCAGCTCATGGCGGAAGGGAGGTAACACCGGGGAGCTGTTTTTT. The encoded protein is CASSWRKGGNTGELFF.

This clonotype showed up many times. This rearrangement joins TRBV20-1 to TRBJ2-7, with 7 bases lining up with TRBD1. CDR3 length: 16 amino acids. V shed 1 base, J shed 7 bases, and the junction held 16 bases outside the gene matches. CDR1 and CDR2 from the germline V gene are DFQATT and SNEGSKA (reference sequence). The CDR3 region is CSARGSRQGTLWEQYF. CDR3 coding DNA: TGCAGTGCTAGAGGGTCCCGACAGGGCACTTTATGGGAGCAGTACTTC.

This clonotype has a handful of counts. The chain is built from TRBV6-2 or TRBV6-3 and TRBJ2-1, with TRBD2 as a possible D gene (5 bases). The germline gives CDR1 MNHEY, CDR2 SVGEGT. The CDR3 contains 15 residues. V shed 5 bases and J shed 5 bases, with 16 bases lying between them. CDR3 sequence (DNA): TGTGCCAGCAGTGACCGCAGAGGGAACAACAATGAGCAGTTCTTC. This sequence encodes CASSDRRGNNNEQFF.

This clonotype was recorded many times. The chain couples TRBV5-1 to TRBJ2-1; TRBD2 matches at 8 bases. The V segment lost 4 bases and the J segment 7 bases; nucleotides outside the gene matches: 7. Germline CDR1 reads SGHRS; CDR2 reads YFSETQ. CDR3 length: 14 residues. DNA of the CDR3: TGCGCCAGCAGCAGGGGACTAGAGTCAAATGAGCAGTTCTTC. This sequence encodes CASSRGLESNEQFF.

V usage is TRBV12-3 or TRBV12-4 and J usage is TRBJ2-7; D possibly matches TRBD1 or TRBD2 (5 bases each). This CDR3 is built from 13 residues. V gave up 8 bases and J gave up 3 bases, with 14 bases separating them. This CDR3 reads CASLLSGSYEQYF. The CDR3 bases are TGTGCCAGCCTTCTTTCAGGGAGCTACGAGCAGTACTTC.

This clonotype has ten or more counts. The chain carries TRBV12-3 or TRBV12-4 and TRBJ2-6; TRBD1 is a possible D gene (5 bases). Trimming pared 6 bases from V and 4 bases from J, leaving 7 bases between. The CDR3 length is 13 residues. CDR3 loop: CASRGQGANVLTF. The CDR3 nucleotides read TGTGCCAGCAGGGGGCAAGGGGCCAACGTCCTGACTTTC.

The J gene is TRBJ2-7, the V gene TRBV28; D is possibly TRBD1 (6 bases). V lost 1 base and J lost 0, with 10 bases in between. The CDR3 runs 15 residues. Germline CDR1 MDHEN, CDR2 SYDVKM. The CDR3 DNA follows: TGTGCCAGCAGTTTATTAGGACAGAGCTCCTACGAGCAGTACTTC. Translated, it gives CASSLLGQSSYEQYF.

The table lists this clonotype with a few counts. The genes are TRBV28 and TRBJ2-5; 11 bases are a match to TRBD2. After removal of 5 bases from V and 2 bases from J, the junction contained 10 bases not matched to a gene. This CDR3 has 17 residues. CDR1 and CDR2 (germline): MDHEN, SYDVKM. CDR3 sequence: CASSPMKLAGEQETQYF. The CDR3 nucleotides read TGTGCCAGCAGTCCTATGAAACTAGCGGGGGAACAAGAGACCCAGTACTTC.

This clonotype appeared a few times. The chain combines TRBV7-2 with TRBJ2-7, with TRBD2 identical over 12 bases. The CDR3 contains 15 residues. The V segment lost 0 bases and the J segment 3 bases; nucleotides outside the gene matches: 0. Per germline, CDR1 SGHTA and CDR2 FQGNSA. This CDR3 reads CASSLATSGGYEQYF. The CDR3, as DNA: TGTGCCAGCAGCTTAGCGACTAGCGGGGGCTACGAGCAGTACTTC.

V gene TRBV20-1 combines with J gene TRBJ2-4, with TRBD1 identical over 7 bases. The germline V gene has CDR1 DFQATT and CDR2 SNEGSKA (reference sequence). The junction had 9 bases not matched to a gene; V was cut back by 3 bases and J by 7 bases. The CDR3 extends over 14 amino acids. This CDR3 is CSASRELQGNIQYF. Written as DNA, the CDR3 is TGCAGTGCTAGTCGAGAACTACAGGGGAACATTCAGTACTTC.

This clonotype was detected only a few times. The genes are TRBV24-1 and TRBJ2-2, with 7 positions matching TRBD1. The CDR3 extends over 16 amino acids. The trim removed 0 bases at V and 0 bases at J, leaving 0 bases unmatched. Germline V gene sequence: CDR1 KGHDR, CDR2 SFDVKD. CDR3 residues: CATSDLGTANTGELFF. In DNA form, the CDR3 reads TGTGCCACCAGTGATTTGGGGACAGCGAACACCGGGGAGCTGTTTTTT.

This clonotype was recorded a few times. The CDR3 reads CSFGGETGRAYNEQFF. CDR3 nucleotides: TGCAGTTTTGGGGGGGAGACAGGGCGGGCATACAATGAGCAGTTCTTC. The chain employs TRBV29-1 and TRBJ2-1; tentatively, D is TRBD1 or TRBD2 (7 bases each). Germline V lookup: CDR1 SQVTM, CDR2 ANQGSEA. CDR3 size: 16 residues.

This chain uses TRBV3-1 with TRBJ2-7; D gene ambiguous. Between the trimmed V and J ends, which lost 3 bases and 6 bases, there was a span of 9 bases. The V gene's germline CDR1 is LGHDT and CDR2 YNNKEL (reference sequence). The CDR3 is made up of 12 amino acids. This chain's CDR3 is CASSQWASEQYF. The DNA for the CDR3 is TGTGCCAGCAGCCAGTGGGCTTCCGAGCAGTACTTC.

The CDR3 sequence: CASSPGSGYLNTEAFF. CDR3 coding DNA: TGCGCCAGCAGCCCTGGGAGTGGCTACCTGAACACTGAAGCTTTCTTT. The chain links TRBV5-1 to TRBJ1-1; D uncertain. This CDR3 has 16 residues. The V end was cut by 4 bases, the J end by 0 bases, with 16 bases between. In germline, CDR1 is SGHRS, CDR2 YFSETQ.

This clonotype was detected a few times. The rearrangement joins TRBV20-1 to TRBJ2-7; TRBD2 is a possible D gene (5 bases). Germline values: CDR1 DFQATT, CDR2 SNEGSKA (reference sequence). There are 15 residues in the CDR3. V lost 1 base and J lost 6, with 19 bases in between. CDR3 loop: CSARVPPWTSPEQYF. The CDR3 nucleotides read TGCAGTGCTAGAGTGCCCCCCTGGACTTCCCCCGAGCAGTACTTC.

Only a few counts were recorded for this clonotype. This chain uses TRBV12-3 or TRBV12-4 with TRBJ1-5, with TRBD1 identical over 8 bases. V trimming: 5 bases; J trimming: 1 base; junction bases outside the gene matches: 4. The CDR3 covers 15 residues. DNA for the CDR3: TGTGCCAGCAGTACCCAGGGGGCGAGCAATCAGCCCCAGCATTTT. Its protein product is CASSTQGASNQPQHF.

The sample holds many counts of this clonotype. The chain combines TRBV6-5 with TRBJ2-7; 7 nucleotides line up with TRBD1. The CDR3 runs to 15 residues. Germline CDR1 is MNHEY and CDR2 is SVGAGI. The trim removed 2 bases at V and 5 bases at J, leaving 9 bases unmatched. The DNA for the CDR3 is TGTGCCAGCAGTTACCCAGACAGGGTAAGAAACGAGCAGTACTTC. As protein: CASSYPDRVRNEQYF.

The rearrangement joins TRBV4-3 to TRBJ2-6, with D tentatively TRBD1 (5 bases). V lost 1 base and J lost 5, with 15 bases in between. Per the germline V gene, CDR1 is LGHNA and CDR2 is YSLEER. CDR3 length: 17 amino acids. The CDR3 is CASSQAVRGRRANVLTF. The CDR3 DNA reads TGCGCCAGCAGCCAAGCAGTTAGGGGTCGGAGGGCCAACGTCCTGACTTTC.

This rearrangement joins TRBV6-1 to TRBJ2-3; D is undetermined. V was cut by 6 bases and J by 0 bases, with 13 bases left in between. Germline CDR1 MNHNS, CDR2 SASEGT. The CDR3 totals 15 residues. CDR3: CASRPTLFSTDTQYF. The CDR3 DNA reads TGTGCCAGCAGGCCCACCTTGTTCAGCACAGATACGCAGTATTTT.

In its sample, this clonotype was seen many times. The chain recombines TRBV12-3 or TRBV12-4 with TRBJ2-7; perhaps TRBD2 as D (5 bases). V was cut by 2 bases and J by 2 bases, with 7 bases left in between. This CDR3 comprises 13 residues. The chain's CDR3 is CASSLRGAYEQYF. The CDR3 DNA reads as TGTGCCAGCAGTTTACGGGGTGCCTACGAGCAGTACTTC.

J is TRBJ1-1 and V is TRBV7-9; no clear D. Trimming pared 2 bases from V and 5 bases from J, leaving 9 bases between. In germline, CDR1 is SEHNR, CDR2 FQNEAQ (reference sequence). This CDR3 region has 13 residues. CDR3 region: CASSLLGVTEAFF. In DNA, the CDR3 is TGTGCCAGCAGCTTATTAGGTGTGACTGAAGCTTTCTTT.